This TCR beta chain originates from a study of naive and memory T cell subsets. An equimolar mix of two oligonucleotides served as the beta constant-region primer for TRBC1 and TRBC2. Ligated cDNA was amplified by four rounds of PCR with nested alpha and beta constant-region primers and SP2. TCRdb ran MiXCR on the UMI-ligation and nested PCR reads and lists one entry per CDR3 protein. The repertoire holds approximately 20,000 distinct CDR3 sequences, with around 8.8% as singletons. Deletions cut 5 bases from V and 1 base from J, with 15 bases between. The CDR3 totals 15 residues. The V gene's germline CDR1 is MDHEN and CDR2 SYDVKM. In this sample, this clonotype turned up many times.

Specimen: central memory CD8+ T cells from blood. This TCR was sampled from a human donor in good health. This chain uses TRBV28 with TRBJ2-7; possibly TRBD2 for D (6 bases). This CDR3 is CASSAVLAPSYEQYF. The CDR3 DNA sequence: TGTGCCAGCAGTGCCGTACTAGCTCCGTCCTACGAGCAGTACTTC. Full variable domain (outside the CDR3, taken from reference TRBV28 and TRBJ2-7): DVKVTQSSRYLVKRTGEKVFLECVQDMDHENMFWYRQDPGLGLRLIYFSYDVKMKEKGDIPEGYSVSREKKERFSLILESASTNQTSMYLCASSAVLAPSYEQYFGPGTRLTVT.